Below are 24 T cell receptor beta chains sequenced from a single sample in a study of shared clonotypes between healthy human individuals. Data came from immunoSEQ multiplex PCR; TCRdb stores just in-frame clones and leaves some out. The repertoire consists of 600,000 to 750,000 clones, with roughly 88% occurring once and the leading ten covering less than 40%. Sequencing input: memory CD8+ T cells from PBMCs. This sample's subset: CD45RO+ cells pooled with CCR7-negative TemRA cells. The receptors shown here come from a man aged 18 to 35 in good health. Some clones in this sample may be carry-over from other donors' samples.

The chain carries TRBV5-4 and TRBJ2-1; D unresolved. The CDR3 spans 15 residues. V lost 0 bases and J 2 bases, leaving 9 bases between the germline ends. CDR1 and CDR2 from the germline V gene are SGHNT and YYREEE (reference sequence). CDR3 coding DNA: TGTGCCAGCAGCTTGGGGACCAAGACCTACAATGAGCAGTTCTTC. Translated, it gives CASSLGTKTYNEQFF.

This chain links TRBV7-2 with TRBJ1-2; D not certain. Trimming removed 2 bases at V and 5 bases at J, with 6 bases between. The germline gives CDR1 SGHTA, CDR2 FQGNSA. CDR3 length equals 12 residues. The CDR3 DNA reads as TGTGCCAGCAGCTTAACCAAATATGGCTACACCTTC. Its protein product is CASSLTKYGYTF.

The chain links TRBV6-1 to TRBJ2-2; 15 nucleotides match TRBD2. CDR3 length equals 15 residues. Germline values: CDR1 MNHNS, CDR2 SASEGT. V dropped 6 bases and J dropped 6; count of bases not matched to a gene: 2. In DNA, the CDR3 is TGTGCCAGCAGGGGACTAGCGGGAGGCCCCGGGGAGCTGTTTTTT. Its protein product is CASRGLAGGPGELFF.

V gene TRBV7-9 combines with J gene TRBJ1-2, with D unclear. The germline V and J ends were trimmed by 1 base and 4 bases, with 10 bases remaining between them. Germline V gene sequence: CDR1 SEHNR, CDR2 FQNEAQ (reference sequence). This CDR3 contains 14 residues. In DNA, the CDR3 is TGTGCCAGCAGCTTAGTAGGCTGGGGCTATGGCTACACCTTC. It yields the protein CASSLVGWGYGYTF. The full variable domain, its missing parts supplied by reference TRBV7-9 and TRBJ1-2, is DTGVSQNPRHKITKRGQNVTFRCDPISEHNRLYWYRQTLGQGPEFLTYFQNEAQLEKSRLLSDRFSAERPKGSFSTLEIQRTEQGDSAMYLCASSLVGWGYGYTFGSGTRLTVV.

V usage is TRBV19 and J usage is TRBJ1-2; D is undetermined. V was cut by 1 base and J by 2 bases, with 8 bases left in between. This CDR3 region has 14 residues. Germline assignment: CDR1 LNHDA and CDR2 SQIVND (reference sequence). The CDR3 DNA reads TGTGCCAGTAGTATAGGGGATTCGAACTATGGCTACACCTTC. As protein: CASSIGDSNYGYTF.

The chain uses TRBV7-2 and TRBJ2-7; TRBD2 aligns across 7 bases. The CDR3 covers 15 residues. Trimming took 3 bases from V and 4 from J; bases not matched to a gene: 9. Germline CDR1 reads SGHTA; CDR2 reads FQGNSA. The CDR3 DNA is TGTGCCAGCAGCTTTTCCCTGGCTAGCGGTTACGAGCAGTACTTC. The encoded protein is CASSFSLASGYEQYF.

The CDR3 DNA reads TGTGCCAGCAGATTCAGGGGCTCGGATACGCAGTATTTT. It translates to CASRFRGSDTQYF. The chain joins TRBV28 to TRBJ2-3; D is perhaps TRBD1 (6 bases). V was shortened by 6 bases and J by 6 bases, with 13 bases between the two germline ends. Per the germline V gene, CDR1 is MDHEN and CDR2 is SYDVKM. The CDR3 is 13 residues long.

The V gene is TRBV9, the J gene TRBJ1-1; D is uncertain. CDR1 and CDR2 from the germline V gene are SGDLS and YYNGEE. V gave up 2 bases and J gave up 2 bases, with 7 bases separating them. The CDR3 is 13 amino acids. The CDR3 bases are TGTGCCAGCAGCGTCAACCTAAACACTGAAGCTTTCTTT. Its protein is CASSVNLNTEAFF.

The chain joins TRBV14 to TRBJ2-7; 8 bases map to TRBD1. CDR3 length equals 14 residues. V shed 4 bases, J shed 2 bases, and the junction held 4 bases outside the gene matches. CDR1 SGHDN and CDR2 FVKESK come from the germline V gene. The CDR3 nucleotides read TGTGCCAGCAGCCTACCGGACAGGGCCTACGAGCAGTACTTC. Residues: CASSLPDRAYEQYF.

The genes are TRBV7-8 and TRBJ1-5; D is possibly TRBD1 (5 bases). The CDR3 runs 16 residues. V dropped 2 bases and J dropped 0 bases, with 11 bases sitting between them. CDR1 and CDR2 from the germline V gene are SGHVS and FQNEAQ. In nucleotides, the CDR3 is TGTGCCAGCAGCTTATTTCGAGGGGTTAGCAATCAGCCCCAGCATTTT. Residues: CASSLFRGVSNQPQHF. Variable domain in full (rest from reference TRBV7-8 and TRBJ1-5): GAGVSQSPRYKVAKRGQDVALRCDPISGHVSLFWYQQALGQGPEFLTYFQNEAQLDKSGLPSDRFFAERPEGSVSTLKIQRTQQEDSAVYLCASSLFRGVSNQPQHFGDGTRLSIL.

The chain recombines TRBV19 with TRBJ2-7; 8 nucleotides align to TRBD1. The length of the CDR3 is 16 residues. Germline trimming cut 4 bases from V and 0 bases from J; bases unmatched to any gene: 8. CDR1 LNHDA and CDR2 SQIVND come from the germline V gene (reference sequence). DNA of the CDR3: TGTGCCAGTAGTACTACCGGGACAGGCAACTCCTACGAGCAGTACTTC. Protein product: CASSTTGTGNSYEQYF.

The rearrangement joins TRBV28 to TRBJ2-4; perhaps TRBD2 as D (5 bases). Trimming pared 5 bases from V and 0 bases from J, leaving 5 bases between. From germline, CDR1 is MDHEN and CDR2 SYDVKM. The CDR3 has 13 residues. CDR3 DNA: TGTGCCAGCAGTGGACTAGCCAAAAACATTCAGTACTTC. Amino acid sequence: CASSGLAKNIQYF.

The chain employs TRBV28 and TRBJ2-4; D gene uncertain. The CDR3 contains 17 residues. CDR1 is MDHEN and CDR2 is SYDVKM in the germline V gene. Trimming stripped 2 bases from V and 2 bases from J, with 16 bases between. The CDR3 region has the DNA TGTGCCAGCAGTTTACACCTCTCCGAACTGTCCAAAAACATTCAGTACTTC. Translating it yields CASSLHLSELSKNIQYF.

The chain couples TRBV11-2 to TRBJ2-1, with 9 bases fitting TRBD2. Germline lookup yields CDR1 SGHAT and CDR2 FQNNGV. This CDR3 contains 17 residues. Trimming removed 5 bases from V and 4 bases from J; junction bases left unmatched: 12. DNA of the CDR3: TGTGCCAGCAGCCGACCCACTAGCGGGCTACGATACAATGAGCAGTTCTTC. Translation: CASSRPTSGLRYNEQFF. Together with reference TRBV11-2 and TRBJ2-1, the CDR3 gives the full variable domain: EAGVAQSPRYKIIEKRQSVAFWCNPISGHATLYWYQQILGQGPKLLIQFQNNGVVDDSQLPKDRFSAERLKGVDSTLKIQPAKLEDSAVYLCASSRPTSGLRYNEQFFGPGTRLTVL.

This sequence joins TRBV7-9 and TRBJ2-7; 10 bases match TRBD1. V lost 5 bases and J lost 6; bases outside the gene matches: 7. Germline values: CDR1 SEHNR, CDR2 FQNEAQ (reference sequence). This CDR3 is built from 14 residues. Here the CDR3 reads CASSSRDRGCEQYF. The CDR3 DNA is TGTGCCAGCAGCAGCCGGGACAGGGGCTGCGAGCAGTACTTC. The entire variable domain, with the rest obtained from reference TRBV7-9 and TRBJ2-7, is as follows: DTGVSQNPRHKITKRGQNVTFRCDPISEHNRLYWYRQTLGQGPEFLTYFQNEAQLEKSRLLSDRFSAERPKGSFSTLEIQRTEQGDSAMYLCASSSRDRGCEQYFGPGTRLTVT.

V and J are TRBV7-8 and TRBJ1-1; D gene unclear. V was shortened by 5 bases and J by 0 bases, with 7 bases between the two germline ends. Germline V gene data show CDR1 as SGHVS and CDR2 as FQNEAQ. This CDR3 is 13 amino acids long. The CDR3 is CASSPTMNTEAFF. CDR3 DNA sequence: TGTGCCAGCAGCCCGACCATGAACACTGAAGCTTTCTTT.

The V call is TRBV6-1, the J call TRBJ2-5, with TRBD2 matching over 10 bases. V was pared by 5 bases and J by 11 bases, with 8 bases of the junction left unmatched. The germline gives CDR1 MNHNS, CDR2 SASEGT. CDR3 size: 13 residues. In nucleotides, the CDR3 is TGTGCCAGCAGTCCTAGCGGGAGTCAAGAGCAGTACTTC. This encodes CASSPSGSQEQYF.

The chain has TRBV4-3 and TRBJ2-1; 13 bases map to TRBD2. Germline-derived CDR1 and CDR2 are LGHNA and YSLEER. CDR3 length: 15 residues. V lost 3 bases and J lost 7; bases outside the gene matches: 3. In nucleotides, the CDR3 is TGCGCCAGCAGCCAGTTACTAGCGGGAGGGAATGAGCAGTTCTTC. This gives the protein CASSQLLAGGNEQFF.

CDR3 DNA sequence: TGTGCCAGCAGCCCGCTAGCGGGAGTTCCCGGGGAGCTGTTTTTT. Amino acids: CASSPLAGVPGELFF. V usage is TRBV9 and J usage is TRBJ2-2; TRBD2 matches 10 bases. Germline CDR1 is SGDLS and CDR2 is YYNGEE. The J segment lost 6 bases and the V segment lost 4 bases, leaving 6 bases of the junction unmatched. The CDR3 is 15 amino acids.

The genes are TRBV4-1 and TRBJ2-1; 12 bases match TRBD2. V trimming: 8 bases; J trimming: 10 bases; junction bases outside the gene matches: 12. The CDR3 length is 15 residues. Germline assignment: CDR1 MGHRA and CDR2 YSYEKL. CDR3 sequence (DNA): TGCGCCAGCTGCCCGGGGGTAGGACTAGCGGGAGAGCAGTTCTTC. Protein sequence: CASCPGVGLAGEQFF.

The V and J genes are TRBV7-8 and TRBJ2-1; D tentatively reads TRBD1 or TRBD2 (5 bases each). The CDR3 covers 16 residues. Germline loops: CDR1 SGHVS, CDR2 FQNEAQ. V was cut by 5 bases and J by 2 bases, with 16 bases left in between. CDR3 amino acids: CASSDSGTVPYNEQFF. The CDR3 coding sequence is TGTGCCAGCAGCGATAGTGGGACCGTACCCTACAATGAGCAGTTCTTC.

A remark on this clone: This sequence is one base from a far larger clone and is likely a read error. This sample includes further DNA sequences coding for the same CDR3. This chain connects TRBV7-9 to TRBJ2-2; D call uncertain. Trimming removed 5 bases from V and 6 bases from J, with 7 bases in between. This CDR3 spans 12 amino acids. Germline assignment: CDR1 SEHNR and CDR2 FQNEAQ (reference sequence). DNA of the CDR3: TGTGCCAGCAGCCCAGGCCCCGGGGAGCTGTTTTTT. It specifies CASSPGPGELFF.

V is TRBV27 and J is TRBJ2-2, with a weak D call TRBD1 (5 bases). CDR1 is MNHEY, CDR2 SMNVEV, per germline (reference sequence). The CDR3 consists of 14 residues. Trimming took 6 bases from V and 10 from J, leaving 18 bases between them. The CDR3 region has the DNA TGTGCCAGCAGCCCTCTGGGGCCACGGTTGGAGCTGTTTTTT. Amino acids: CASSPLGPRLELFF.

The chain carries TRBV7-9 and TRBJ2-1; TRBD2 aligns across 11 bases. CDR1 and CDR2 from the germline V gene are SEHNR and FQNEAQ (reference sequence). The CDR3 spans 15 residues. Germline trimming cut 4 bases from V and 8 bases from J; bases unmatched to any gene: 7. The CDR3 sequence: CASSSPLAGGHEQFF. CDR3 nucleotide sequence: TGTGCCAGCAGCTCCCCGCTAGCGGGAGGACATGAGCAGTTCTTC. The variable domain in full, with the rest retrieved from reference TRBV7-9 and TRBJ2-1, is DTGVSQNPRHKITKRGQNVTFRCDPISEHNRLYWYRQTLGQGPEFLTYFQNEAQLEKSRLLSDRFSAERPKGSFSTLEIQRTEQGDSAMYLCASSSPLAGGHEQFFGPGTRLTVL.